Following are 16 T cell receptor beta chains from one sample sequenced in a study of T-cell reconstitution after alpha-beta-depleted transplantation in children. Unique molecular identifiers were used in preparing the TCRbeta library. In TCRdb, the PCR reads were re-called with MiXCR into one record per CDR3 protein. Among approximately 250,000 distinct CDR3 sequences listed, about 25% were seen once. The sequencing here drew on PBMCs, taken before TCRalphabeta/CD19-depleted stem cell transplant. The receptors come from a girl aged 2 to 9 with Fanconi anemia, due to receive a stem cell transplant.

This clonotype was observed a handful of times. The J gene is TRBJ2-7, the V gene TRBV10-3, with D unresolved. The ends were cut back, 3 bases at V and 7 bases at J, with 19 bases in the middle. The CDR3 runs to 15 residues. Germline V gene data show CDR1 as ENHRY and CDR2 as SYGVKD. The CDR3 protein is CAISDLGGLVREQYF. The CDR3 DNA reads as TGTGCCATCAGTGACTTAGGTGGGCTAGTTCGGGAGCAGTACTTC.

V gene TRBV2 combines with J gene TRBJ2-1; 9 nucleotides match TRBD1. The germline gives CDR1 SNHLY, CDR2 FYNNEI. Trimming took 2 bases from V and 9 from J; bases not matched to a gene: 2. This CDR3 comprises 13 residues. DNA for the CDR3: TGTGCCAGCAGTGAATGGACAGGGGTTGAGCAGTTCTTC. Amino acids: CASSEWTGVEQFF.

This clonotype showed up just a few times. The V call is TRBV29-1, the J call TRBJ2-1; 9 bases fit TRBD2. CDR1 is SQVTM, CDR2 ANQGSEA, per germline. Germline trimming cut 2 bases from V and 1 base from J; bases unmatched to any gene: 3. This CDR3 region has 15 residues. The CDR3 region is CSVETSGLSYNEQFF. CDR3 DNA sequence: TGCAGCGTTGAAACTAGCGGGCTGTCCTACAATGAGCAGTTCTTC.

This clonotype was counted ten times or more. The chain couples TRBV4-2 to TRBJ2-7; TRBD2 aligns across 13 bases. The J segment lost 2 bases and the V segment lost 5 bases, leaving 3 bases of the junction unmatched. The CDR3 loop spans 15 amino acids. The germline V gene has CDR1 LGHNA and CDR2 YNFKEQ. The CDR3 bases are TGTGCCAGCAGCAGTACTAGCGGGGGGGCCTACGAGCAGTACTTC. Amino acid sequence: CASSSTSGGAYEQYF.

This clonotype was detected many times. The chain links TRBV4-2 to TRBJ2-2; D tentatively reads TRBD1 or TRBD2 (5 bases each). Per the germline V gene, CDR1 is LGHNA and CDR2 is YNFKEQ. The CDR3 totals 15 residues. Trimming took off 2 bases at V and 8 bases at J, with 15 bases between the two ends. The CDR3 DNA sequence: TGTGCCAGCAGCCAACCGGACGGGGACGGTGGGGAGCTGTTTTTT. Residues: CASSQPDGDGGELFF.

This clonotype was observed a handful of times. This rearrangement joins TRBV28 to TRBJ2-4, with D perhaps matching TRBD1 or TRBD2 (6 bases each). Germline V gene sequence: CDR1 MDHEN, CDR2 SYDVKM. V lost 3 bases to trimming and J lost 12 bases, with 24 bases between them. CDR3 length: 16 residues. Here the CDR3 DNA reads TGTGCCAGCAGTTTCATACCGGGACACCGGGGGTTCGGTCAGTACTTC. This gives the protein CASSFIPGHRGFGQYF. The variable domain in full, completed from reference TRBV28 and TRBJ2-4, reads DVKVTQSSRYLVKRTGEKVFLECVQDMDHENMFWYRQDPGLGLRLIYFSYDVKMKEKGDIPEGYSVSREKKERFSLILESASTNQTSMYLCASSFIPGHRGFGQYFGAGTRLSVL.

V is TRBV5-4 and J is TRBJ2-3; D not resolved. The V end lost 4 bases, the J end lost 3 bases, and 12 bases lay between the germline ends. The germline V gene has CDR1 SGHNT and CDR2 YYREEE (reference sequence). This CDR3 region has 14 residues. In DNA, the CDR3 is TGTGCCAGCAGCATCTTAGGCGAGACAGATACGCAGTATTTT. It is translated as CASSILGETDTQYF.

This clonotype was counted many times. The rearrangement joins TRBV4-2 to TRBJ2-1; D gene unclear. V gave up 2 bases and J gave up 8 bases, with 16 bases separating them. This CDR3 has 15 amino acids. Per the germline V gene, CDR1 is LGHNA and CDR2 is YNFKEQ. CDR3 protein: CASSQPGTMGYEQFF. CDR3 sequence (DNA): TGTGCCAGCAGCCAACCCGGAACCATGGGTTATGAGCAGTTCTTC.

This clonotype was picked up many times. The chain couples TRBV20-1 to TRBJ2-7; D is uncertain. Germline V gene lookup returns CDR1 DFQATT and CDR2 SNEGSKA (reference sequence). V was pared by 2 bases and J by 0 bases, with 5 bases between. The CDR3 length is 12 residues. The CDR3 region is CSARPHSYEQYF. The CDR3 region has the DNA TGCAGTGCTAGACCACACTCCTACGAGCAGTACTTC.

This clonotype was observed a few times. The chain uses TRBV6-2 or TRBV6-3 and TRBJ2-7, with D uncertain. Germline V gene sequence: CDR1 MNHEY, CDR2 SVGEGT. The CDR3 totals 11 residues. The germline V and J ends were trimmed by 6 bases and 5 bases, with 8 bases remaining between them. The CDR3 coding sequence is TGTGCCAGCAGCTATTTTGACGAGCAGTACTTC. Amino acid sequence: CASSYFDEQYF.

The rearrangement joins TRBV5-1 to TRBJ2-1; TRBD2 is a possible D gene (6 bases). Looked up from germline, CDR1 is SGHRS and CDR2 is YFSETQ. CDR3 length: 12 amino acids. Trimming cost V 5 bases and J 8 bases, with 11 bases left between them. CDR3 DNA sequence: TGCGCCAGCAGAATACTAGCAGATGAGCAGTTCTTC. Encoded protein: CASRILADEQFF.

This clonotype was counted at least ten times. The V and J genes are TRBV7-2 and TRBJ2-3; D remains unclear. Between the trimmed V and J ends, which lost 5 bases and 5 bases, there was a span of 11 bases. CDR3 size: 13 residues. Germline V gene data show CDR1 as SGHTA and CDR2 as FQGNSA. CDR3 sequence: CASSARIKDTQYF. CDR3 in DNA: TGTGCCAGCAGCGCCAGGATCAAAGATACGCAGTATTTT.

This clonotype was counted between two and nine times. This sequence joins TRBV5-1 and TRBJ2-3, with TRBD2 matching over 10 bases. Germline loops: CDR1 SGHRS, CDR2 YFSETQ. V was pared by 3 bases and J by 0 bases, with 7 bases of the junction left unmatched. This CDR3 is built from 17 residues. The CDR3 loop is CASSSFLAGASTDTQYF. CDR3 in DNA: TGCGCCAGCAGCTCATTTCTAGCGGGGGCTAGCACAGATACGCAGTATTTT.

The chain joins TRBV29-1 to TRBJ2-1; D may be TRBD2 (6 bases). Looked up from germline, CDR1 is SQVTM and CDR2 is ANQGSEA. This CDR3 is 14 amino acids long. The V gene lost 4 bases and the J gene lost 4 bases, with 14 bases spanning the gap. The CDR3 spells CSVGGALLYNEQFF. The CDR3 coding sequence is TGCAGCGTTGGCGGGGCCCTACTTTACAATGAGCAGTTCTTC.

This clonotype came up many times. The J gene is TRBJ2-1, the V gene TRBV13; D is unresolved. Germline lookup yields CDR1 PRHDT and CDR2 FYEKMQ (reference sequence). V was clipped by 4 bases and J by 4 bases, with 14 bases between them. The CDR3 runs to 15 residues. The CDR3 DNA is TGTGCCAGCAGCTCTAACCGCGGCATTTACAATGAGCAGTTCTTC. Protein sequence: CASSSNRGIYNEQFF.

This clonotype occurred a few times. One junction end disagrees with the germline gene, perhaps due to a read error. V and J are TRBV12-3 or TRBV12-4 and TRBJ2-1; 10 nucleotides agree with TRBD2. The length of the CDR3 is 15 residues. CDR3 sequence (DNA): TGTGCCAGCAGTTTAGGAGCGGGGGGGCAAACTGAGCAGTTTTTC. It translates to CASSLGAGGQTEQFF.